A single sample is the source of the 17 T cell receptor beta chains below, sequenced in a study of response to subunit inactivated influenza vaccine. TCRdb reprocessed the RT-PCR reads with MiXCR, giving one entry per CDR3 protein. The sample lists about 780,000 distinct CDR3 sequences; about a fifth were seen once. The sample in question was PBMCs from blood, obtained 4 to 6 days after vaccination. All receptors derive from a man aged 45-65 years who received an inactivated influenza vaccine.

The chain uses TRBV5-1 and TRBJ2-7; TRBD2 matches 13 bases. Losses at the gene ends were 1 base for V and 7 bases for J; bases not matched to a gene: 5. The CDR3 runs to 15 residues. The germline CDR1 and CDR2 sequences are SGHRS and YFSETQ. The CDR3 reads CASSLQLAGGPEQYF. In DNA, the CDR3 is TGCGCCAGCAGCTTGCAACTAGCGGGAGGGCCGGAGCAGTACTTC.

This clonotype was observed a handful of times. V and J are TRBV7-2 and TRBJ2-3; no definite D call. The V end lost 3 bases, the J end lost 4 bases, and 11 bases lay between the germline ends. The CDR3 covers 14 residues. The germline V gene encodes CDR1 SGHTA and CDR2 FQGNSA. The CDR3: CASSFMGSPDTQYF. The CDR3 DNA reads as TGTGCCAGCAGCTTTATGGGGTCCCCAGATACGCAGTATTTT.

This clonotype occurred a few times. The chain is built from TRBV20-1 and TRBJ2-7, with TRBD2 matching 12 bases. The CDR3 sequence is 14 residues long. Germline CDR1 reads DFQATT; CDR2 reads SNEGSKA (reference sequence). After removal of 4 bases from V and 4 bases from J, the junction contained 5 bases not matched to a gene. The CDR3 nucleotides read TGCAGTGCTATCTCTGGACTAGCGGGGTACGAGCAGTACTTC. Its translation: CSAISGLAGYEQYF.

V usage is TRBV28 and J usage is TRBJ2-2, with TRBD1 matching over 7 bases. Germline-derived CDR1 and CDR2 are MDHEN and SYDVKM. The CDR3 totals 18 residues. Losses at the gene ends were 0 bases for V and 2 bases for J; bases not matched to a gene: 9. The CDR3 coding sequence is TGTGCCAGCAGTTTATGGGCCCTGAGGGGGCCAAACACCGGGGAGCTGTTTTTT. It yields the protein CASSLWALRGPNTGELFF.

This clonotype has a count of ten or more. This chain uses TRBV20-1 with TRBJ2-7; 8 bases line up with TRBD2. Per germline, CDR1 DFQATT and CDR2 SNEGSKA (reference sequence). The CDR3 is 14 residues long. The ends lost 1 base at V and 2 bases at J; junction bases unmatched: 4. CDR3 bases: TGCAGTGCTAGAGGGTCGGGGGGGGCCTACGAGCAGTACTTC. This translates into CSARGSGGAYEQYF.

The rearrangement joins TRBV6-5 to TRBJ1-1, with D possibly TRBD1 on 6 matching bases. Germline-derived CDR1 and CDR2 are MNHEY and SVGAGI. The V end lost 2 bases, the J end lost 4 bases, and 17 bases lay between the germline ends. The CDR3 covers 16 residues. In nucleotides, the CDR3 is TGTGCCAGCAGTTACCCCCGAGGGGGTGCGGGCACTGAAGCTTTCTTT. It translates to CASSYPRGGAGTEAFF.

This chain connects TRBV5-1 to TRBJ2-6; D unclear. This CDR3 contains 16 residues. Trimming pared 2 bases from V and 0 bases from J, leaving 9 bases between. Germline-derived CDR1 and CDR2 are SGHRS and YFSETQ. The CDR3 DNA is TGCGCCAGCAGCTTCGGCGGAGACTCTGGGGCCAACGTCCTGACTTTC. It encodes CASSFGGDSGANVLTF.

This chain joins TRBV5-6 and TRBJ2-1; 7 nucleotides match TRBD1. Trimming cost V 5 bases and J 4 bases; bases outside gene matches: 12. The CDR3 sequence is 16 residues long. Germline CDR1 SGHDT, CDR2 YYEEEE. The CDR3 loop reads CASRRFRDSLYNEQFF. The CDR3, as DNA: TGTGCCAGCAGAAGGTTCCGGGACAGCTTATACAATGAGCAGTTCTTC.

The chain links TRBV7-9 to TRBJ1-1, with a possible D match to TRBD1 (6 bases). This CDR3 has 16 amino acids. V lost 1 base to trimming and J lost 0 bases, with 12 bases between them. CDR1 and CDR2 from the germline V gene are SEHNR and FQNEAQ (reference sequence). The CDR3 reads CASSLVRTAMNTEAFF. The CDR3 bases are TGTGCCAGCAGCTTAGTTAGGACAGCCATGAACACTGAAGCTTTCTTT.

This sequence joins TRBV10-3 and TRBJ2-3; D is possibly TRBD1 (5 bases). The length of the CDR3 is 15 residues. V dropped 2 bases and J dropped 2 bases, with 11 bases sitting between them. The V gene's germline CDR1 is ENHRY and CDR2 SYGVKD. The chain's CDR3 is CAISEVGHLTDTQYF. CDR3 bases: TGTGCCATCAGTGAGGTCGGACACCTCACAGATACGCAGTATTTT.

The V and J genes are TRBV5-4 and TRBJ1-2, with D unclear. The germline V and J ends were trimmed by 2 bases and 4 bases, with 12 bases remaining between them. CDR1 is SGHNT, CDR2 YYREEE, per germline (reference sequence). The CDR3 has 14 residues. The CDR3 loop is CASSFSWQAYGYTF. Written as DNA, the CDR3 is TGTGCCAGCAGCTTTTCGTGGCAGGCCTATGGCTACACCTTC.

This rearrangement joins TRBV7-2 to TRBJ2-7; perhaps TRBD2 as D (7 bases). Germline-derived CDR1 and CDR2 are SGHTA and FQGNSA. The V gene lost 5 bases and the J gene lost 1 base, with 15 bases spanning the gap. The CDR3 sequence is 15 residues long. In DNA, the CDR3 is TGTGCCAGCAGCGCCAGCGGGACACATTCCTACGAGCAGTACTTC. As protein: CASSASGTHSYEQYF.

The J gene is TRBJ1-1, the V gene TRBV29-1; D gene unclear. Germline lookup yields CDR1 SQVTM and CDR2 ANQGSEA. This CDR3 contains 12 residues. V lost 7 bases, J lost 0 bases, and 9 bases lay in between. CDR3 DNA sequence: TGCAGCGCCGCAATCATGAACACTGAAGCTTTCTTT. It codes for CSAAIMNTEAFF.

The V gene is TRBV4-2, the J gene TRBJ2-7; 8 bases are shared with TRBD1. Germline lookup yields CDR1 LGHNA and CDR2 YNFKEQ. Germline trimming cut 6 bases from V and 0 bases from J; bases unmatched to any gene: 10. CDR3 length equals 16 residues. DNA for the CDR3: TGTGCCAGCAGTCGAACCGGGACAGGAAGCTCCTACGAGCAGTACTTC. It encodes CASSRTGTGSSYEQYF.

The sample holds a few counts of this clonotype. The V gene is TRBV3-1, the J gene TRBJ2-2; D may match TRBD1 or TRBD2 (5 bases each). Trimming removed 1 base from V and 2 bases from J, with 11 bases in between. The CDR3 runs to 16 residues. CDR1 LGHDT and CDR2 YNNKEL come from the germline V gene (reference sequence). The CDR3 protein is CASSQATGHNTGELFF. The DNA for the CDR3 is TGTGCCAGCAGCCAAGCTACGGGGCATAACACCGGGGAGCTGTTTTTT.

This clonotype was picked up a small number of times. The V gene is TRBV12-3 or TRBV12-4, the J gene TRBJ1-5; 9 bases map to TRBD1. V lost 0 bases and J lost 7; bases outside the gene matches: 7. The CDR3 is 16 amino acids. The CDR3 nucleotides read TGTGCCAGCAGTTTAGCGCGGGACAGGGCAACCCAGCCCCAGCATTTT. Encoded protein: CASSLARDRATQPQHF.

This chain uses TRBV19 with TRBJ2-5; a possible D gene is TRBD2 (6 bases). CDR3 length: 14 residues. The germline V and J ends were trimmed by 4 bases and 7 bases, with 16 bases remaining between them. CDR1 is LNHDA and CDR2 is SQIVND in the germline V gene (reference sequence). CDR3 in amino acids: CASSTRREVGTQYF. The CDR3 nucleotides are TGTGCCAGTAGTACAAGGAGGGAAGTGGGGACCCAGTACTTC.